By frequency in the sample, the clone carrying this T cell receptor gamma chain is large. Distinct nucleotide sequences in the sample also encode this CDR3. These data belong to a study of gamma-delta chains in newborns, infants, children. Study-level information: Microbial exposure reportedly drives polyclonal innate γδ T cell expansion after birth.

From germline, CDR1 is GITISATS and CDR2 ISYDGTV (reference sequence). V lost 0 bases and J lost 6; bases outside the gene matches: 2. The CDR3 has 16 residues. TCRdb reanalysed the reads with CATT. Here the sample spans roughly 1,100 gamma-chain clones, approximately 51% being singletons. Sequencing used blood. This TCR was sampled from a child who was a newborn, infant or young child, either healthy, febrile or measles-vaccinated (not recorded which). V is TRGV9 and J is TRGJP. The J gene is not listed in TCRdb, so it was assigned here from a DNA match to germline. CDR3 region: CALWEVGELGKKIKVF. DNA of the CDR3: TGTGCCTTGTGGGAGGTGGGAGAGTTGGGCAAAAAAATCAAGGTATTT.